Many counts were recorded for the clone carrying this T cell receptor (beta chain). Its cognate antigen is unknown. As it was prepared, the TCRbeta library received unique molecular identifiers. TCRdb fed the PCR reads into MiXCR, producing one record per CDR3 protein. This table holds about 3,800 distinct CDR3 sequences, approximately 9.1% found once. This entry is derived from a study of T-cell reconstitution after alpha-beta-depleted transplantation in children. Study-wide points: In some patients, recipient T cells and intrathymic progenitors surviving conditioning explained high day-60 diversity. Several hundred expanded graft clones reportedly gave rise to the alpha-beta T cells present about two months after transplant. T cells produced anew were the main source of T-cell counts and diversity one year after transplant.

The sequenced sample was PBMCs, mostly from graft donor cells, obtained 180 days after TCRalphabeta/CD19-depleted stem cell transplant. This receptor was identified in a male patient between 2 and 15 years old who had a stem cell transplant for acute lymphoblastic leukemia, so the T cells may come from the graft donor.

The CDR3 spells CASSASGANVLTF. The CDR3 DNA reads as TGTGCCAGCTCGGCCTCCGGGGCCAACGTCCTGACTTTC. This sequence joins TRBV28 and TRBJ2-6; D unresolved. Germline-derived CDR1 and CDR2 are MDHEN and SYDVKM. The CDR3 covers 13 residues. Trimming shortened V by 8 bases and J by 4 bases, and 9 bases separated the two germline ends.